This entry lists 26 T cell receptor beta chains sequenced from one sample in a study of regulatory T cells in long-lasting Graves disease. Building the TCR beta libraries relied on iRepertoire HTBI primers, and CDR3 regions underwent Arm-PCR. Using its own MiXCR run on the multiplex PCR reads, TCRdb lists one record per CDR3 protein. The sample yields more than 300,000 distinct CDR3 sequences, approximately 23% seen once. Time point specified: persistent/refractory GD, antithyroid drugs over 5 years with positive TRAb. Extracted PBMC RNA gave rise to the TCR library. The sample here was peripheral blood mononuclear cells (PBMCs), taken when the disease was refractory, from a patient treated with antithyroid drugs. These receptors were obtained from a woman aged 40 to 49 with Graves disease.

This clonotype was counted between two and nine times. This rearrangement joins TRBV19 to TRBJ1-5; D possibly corresponds to TRBD1 (5 bases). The V gene's germline CDR1 is LNHDA and CDR2 SQIVND (reference sequence). The ends were cut back, 3 bases at V and 3 bases at J, with 12 bases in the middle. CDR3 length equals 15 residues. The DNA of the CDR3 is TGTGCCAGTAGTATTGGAGGGGCGGACAATCAGCCCCAGCATTTT. Residues: CASSIGGADNQPQHF.

This clonotype was picked up many times. J is TRBJ2-7 and V is TRBV11-2; the D is unclear. V was trimmed by 1 base and J by 4 bases, leaving 11 bases between them. The CDR3 totals 14 residues. Germline V gene data show CDR1 as SGHAT and CDR2 as FQNNGV. The CDR3, as DNA: TGTGCCAGCAGCTTAGTTTTTTCTCCGTACGAGCAGTACTTC. This sequence encodes CASSLVFSPYEQYF. The full variable domain, completed using reference TRBV11-2 and TRBJ2-7, is EAGVAQSPRYKIIEKRQSVAFWCNPISGHATLYWYQQILGQGPKLLIQFQNNGVVDDSQLPKDRFSAERLKGVDSTLKIQPAKLEDSAVYLCASSLVFSPYEQYFGPGTRLTVT.

By share, this clonotype ranks as medium-sized. The chain is built from TRBV6-2 or TRBV6-3 and TRBJ1-6; D is perhaps TRBD1 (5 bases). V lost 5 bases and J lost 9, with 14 bases in between. Germline V gene lookup returns CDR1 MNHEY and CDR2 SVGEGT. The CDR3 is 14 amino acids. This CDR3 is CASSPKGDPSPLHF. In nucleotides, the CDR3 is TGTGCCAGCAGTCCCAAAGGGGACCCTTCACCCCTCCACTTT.

This clonotype was seen only once. The V and J genes are TRBV6-2 or TRBV6-3 and TRBJ2-4; D possibly corresponds to TRBD2 (6 bases). Germline values: CDR1 MNHEY, CDR2 SVGEGT. Trimming took 5 bases from V and 0 from J, leaving 8 bases between them. The CDR3 is 14 amino acids. CDR3 DNA: TGTGCCAGCAGTGAGCGGGCAGCCAAAAACATTCAGTACTTC. Translating it yields CASSERAAKNIQYF.

The chain has TRBV5-1 and TRBJ2-5; 8 nucleotides align to TRBD1. V was pared by 3 bases and J by 1 base, with 11 bases of the junction left unmatched. This CDR3 has 17 amino acids. Germline V lookup: CDR1 SGHRS, CDR2 YFSETQ. The CDR3 sequence is CASSSAGKTGAQETQYF. As DNA, the CDR3 is TGCGCCAGCAGCTCGGCCGGGAAGACAGGGGCCCAAGAGACCCAGTACTTC.

There are many counts of this clonotype. This chain joins TRBV10-2 and TRBJ2-2; D may match TRBD1 or TRBD2 (5 bases each). V lost 4 bases, J lost 1 base, and 10 bases lay in between. The germline V gene encodes CDR1 WSHSY and CDR2 SAAADI. The CDR3 contains 15 residues. This CDR3 is CASSVAGRNTGELFF. DNA for the CDR3: TGCGCCAGCAGTGTGGCAGGGAGGAACACCGGGGAGCTGTTTTTT.

V is TRBV9 and J is TRBJ1-2; TRBD1 agrees at 10 bases. Trimming at V came to 3 bases and at J to 0 bases, leaving 11 bases not matched to a gene. The CDR3 totals 18 residues. Germline V gene data show CDR1 as SGDLS and CDR2 as YYNGEE. The CDR3 nucleotides read TGTGCCAGCAGCGGTATGGGGACAGGGGAATCAGCTAACTATGGCTACACCTTC. It encodes CASSGMGTGESANYGYTF.

The J gene is TRBJ2-5, the V gene TRBV5-8; D remains ambiguous. V shed 0 bases and J shed 5 bases, with 11 bases lying between them. The germline gives CDR1 SGHTS, CDR2 YDEGEE. The CDR3 length is 14 residues. The CDR3 coding sequence is TGTGCCAGCAGCTTGGAGGCCCCAACGGAGACCCAGTACTTC. As protein: CASSLEAPTETQYF.

This clonotype has more than one count but fewer than ten. The chain couples TRBV7-9 to TRBJ1-2, with D possibly being TRBD1 (5 bases). CDR1 SEHNR and CDR2 FQNEAQ come from the germline V gene (reference sequence). The CDR3 covers 13 residues. V lost 4 bases to trimming and J lost 4 bases, with 10 bases between them. CDR3 sequence: CASSYGGSYGYTF. The CDR3 DNA is TGTGCCAGCAGCTACGGGGGATCCTATGGCTACACCTTC.

The gene calls are TRBV7-9 and TRBJ1-1; D is undetermined. The CDR3 is 10 residues long. The V and J ends lost 7 bases and 11 bases respectively, with 11 bases between them. Germline CDR1 is SEHNR and CDR2 is FQNEAQ (reference sequence). CDR3 in DNA: TGTGCCAGCACCCGGGAAGGGGCTTTCTTT. As protein: CASTREGAFF. The whole variable domain, filled in from reference TRBV7-9 and TRBJ1-1, reads DTGVSQNPRHKITKRGQNVTFRCDPISEHNRLYWYRQTLGQGPEFLTYFQNEAQLEKSRLLSDRFSAERPKGSFSTLEIQRTEQGDSAMYLCASTREGAFFGQGTRLTVV.

The chain links TRBV9 to TRBJ2-1; no firm D call. The germline gives CDR1 SGDLS, CDR2 YYNGEE. Deletions cut 0 bases from V and 8 bases from J, with 6 bases between. The CDR3 has 12 amino acids. The chain's CDR3 is CASSVGGDEQFF. In DNA form, the CDR3 reads TGTGCCAGCAGCGTAGGGGGTGATGAGCAGTTCTTC.

The chain has TRBV12-3 or TRBV12-4 and TRBJ2-2; D uncertain. V was pared by 6 bases and J by 4 bases, with 9 bases between. This CDR3 is built from 13 residues. CDR3 loop: CASSARSTGELFF. As DNA, the CDR3 is TGTGCCAGCAGCGCAAGAAGCACCGGGGAGCTGTTTTTT.

This chain connects TRBV4-1 to TRBJ2-5; 11 nucleotides align to TRBD2. V lost 5 bases and J lost 6; bases outside the gene matches: 11. This CDR3 comprises 16 residues. CDR1 and CDR2 from the germline V gene are MGHRA and YSYEKL. The CDR3 loop reads CASSSVAGGPRQTQYF. CDR3 coding DNA: TGCGCCAGCAGCTCCGTAGCGGGAGGGCCCAGGCAGACCCAGTACTTC.

This clonotype came up once. The chain employs TRBV11-2 and TRBJ2-1; 7 bases map to TRBD2. There are 14 residues in the CDR3. V shed 3 bases and J 12 bases; nucleotides not matched to a gene: 11. Germline V gene data show CDR1 as SGHAT and CDR2 as FQNNGV. The CDR3 coding sequence is TGTGCCAGCAGCTTCTCTCCCGGCCGGGAGGTGCAGTTCTTC. Residues: CASSFSPGREVQFF.

This clonotype was counted at least ten times. The chain joins TRBV7-9 to TRBJ2-2; D unclear. Germline V gives CDR1 SEHNR, CDR2 FQNEAQ (reference sequence). CDR3 length: 16 residues. Between the trimmed V and J ends, which lost 2 bases and 7 bases, there was a span of 17 bases. Written as DNA, the CDR3 is TGTGCCAGCAGCTTAAGTCTGGCCATACTCGGCGGGGAGCTGTTTTTT. Translated, it gives CASSLSLAILGGELFF.

At least ten counts were recorded for this clonotype. The CDR3 loop reads CASSLVGTRTYEQYF. CDR3 DNA: TGTGCCAGCAGCTTAGTGGGGACTCGCACCTACGAGCAGTACTTC. The chain recombines TRBV11-2 with TRBJ2-7, with a possible D match to TRBD2 (6 bases). CDR1 SGHAT and CDR2 FQNNGV come from the germline V gene. CDR3 length equals 15 residues. V dropped 1 base and J dropped 2 bases, with 12 bases sitting between them. Full variable domain (missing parts from reference TRBV11-2 and TRBJ2-7): EAGVAQSPRYKIIEKRQSVAFWCNPISGHATLYWYQQILGQGPKLLIQFQNNGVVDDSQLPKDRFSAERLKGVDSTLKIQPAKLEDSAVYLCASSLVGTRTYEQYFGPGTRLTVT.

V usage is TRBV10-1 and J usage is TRBJ2-3, with TRBD2 as a possible D gene (5 bases). Germline CDR1 is WNHNN and CDR2 is SYGVQD (reference sequence). The V and J ends lost 6 bases and 0 bases respectively, with 7 bases between them. The CDR3 is made up of 13 amino acids. This chain's CDR3 is CASRRDSTDTQYF. In DNA form, the CDR3 reads TGCGCCAGCAGACGGGATAGCACAGATACGCAGTATTTT.

Many counts were recorded for this clonotype. CDR3 loop: CASWNSNQPQHF. The CDR3 DNA reads TGTGCCAGCTGGAATAGCAATCAGCCCCAGCATTTT. The chain links TRBV27 to TRBJ1-5, with D unclear. This CDR3 has 12 residues. With 8 bases removed from V and 0 bases from J, the gap between germline ends came to 5 bases. Per the germline V gene, CDR1 is MNHEY and CDR2 is SMNVEV (reference sequence).

This clonotype was observed a few times. The J gene is TRBJ1-1, the V gene TRBV11-2; maybe TRBD1 (5 bases). The germline V gene encodes CDR1 SGHAT and CDR2 FQNNGV. The CDR3 covers 13 residues. V lost 7 bases, J lost 4 bases, and 13 bases lay in between. The DNA of the CDR3 is TGTGCCAGCAACGGGGGGAATAGCACTGAAGCTTTCTTT. This translates into CASNGGNSTEAFF.

This clonotype was detected a few times. V gene TRBV7-9 combines with J gene TRBJ2-5, with 7 nucleotides matching TRBD1. The CDR3 sequence is 15 residues long. V was pared by 5 bases and J by 4 bases, with 10 bases of the junction left unmatched. In germline, CDR1 is SEHNR, CDR2 FQNEAQ (reference sequence). The CDR3 bases are TGTGCCAGCAGCCCGAGACAGGGAAGTGGAGAGACCCAGTACTTC. Its translation: CASSPRQGSGETQYF.

The table lists this clonotype with many counts. This chain connects TRBV28 to TRBJ2-7; 9 bases agree with TRBD1. This CDR3 is built from 14 residues. Looked up from germline, CDR1 is MDHEN and CDR2 is SYDVKM. Losses at the gene ends were 1 base for V and 5 bases for J; bases not matched to a gene: 3. CDR3 nucleotide sequence: TGTGCCAGCAGTTTATCCGGGACAGGGAACGAGCAGTACTTC. This codes for CASSLSGTGNEQYF.

Notes on this clonotype: This may arise from a read error, as a much more abundant clone is one base away. No conserved phenylalanine or tryptophan is present at the end of the CDR3, so a read error is the likely explanation. The chain recombines TRBV12-3 or TRBV12-4 with TRBJ2-2; 7 positions agree with TRBD1. The CDR3 is made up of 14 amino acids. V lost 6 bases to trimming and J lost 5 bases; unmatched junction nucleotides: 6. CDR3: CASRPTRGTGELFL. In DNA, the CDR3 is TGTGCCAGCAGGCCAACCAGGGGGACCGGGGAGCTGTTTCTT.

Ten or more counts support this clonotype. V and J are TRBV28 and TRBJ1-5; TRBD1 matches 8 bases. The length of the CDR3 is 14 residues. Germline V gene sequence: CDR1 MDHEN, CDR2 SYDVKM. The J segment lost 7 bases and the V segment lost 7 bases, leaving 9 bases of the junction unmatched. The CDR3 reads CASTEGTGGQPQHF. The CDR3 coding sequence is TGTGCCAGCACCGAGGGAACAGGGGGACAGCCCCAGCATTTT.

V usage is TRBV29-1 and J usage is TRBJ2-6, with D perhaps given as TRBD1 or TRBD2 (5 bases each). The CDR3 is 13 amino acids. The V gene lost 6 bases and the J gene lost 3 bases, with 9 bases spanning the gap. In germline, CDR1 is SQVTM, CDR2 ANQGSEA. The CDR3 sequence is CSVRGVGANVLTF. The DNA of the CDR3 is TGCAGCGTGAGAGGGGTTGGGGCCAACGTCCTGACTTTC.

This clonotype was seen only a few times. The chain recombines TRBV6-1 with TRBJ2-4; 7 bases map to TRBD2. The V and J ends lost 3 bases and 0 bases, in that order; junction bases with no gene match: 11. This CDR3 spans 18 amino acids. CDR1 and CDR2 from the germline V gene are MNHNS and SASEGT. The CDR3 here is CASSEWRGKGIAKNIQYF. The DNA for the CDR3 is TGTGCCAGCAGTGAGTGGCGGGGGAAGGGTATAGCCAAAAACATTCAGTACTTC.

This clonotype was observed at least ten times. This chain links TRBV2 with TRBJ1-2; perhaps TRBD1 as D (6 bases). The germline gives CDR1 SNHLY, CDR2 FYNNEI. The CDR3 is made up of 13 amino acids. V was clipped by 7 bases and J by 5 bases, with 14 bases between them. Written as DNA, the CDR3 is TGTGCCAGCAAGGGGGACGGTGTTTATGGCTACACCTTC. Residues: CASKGDGVYGYTF.